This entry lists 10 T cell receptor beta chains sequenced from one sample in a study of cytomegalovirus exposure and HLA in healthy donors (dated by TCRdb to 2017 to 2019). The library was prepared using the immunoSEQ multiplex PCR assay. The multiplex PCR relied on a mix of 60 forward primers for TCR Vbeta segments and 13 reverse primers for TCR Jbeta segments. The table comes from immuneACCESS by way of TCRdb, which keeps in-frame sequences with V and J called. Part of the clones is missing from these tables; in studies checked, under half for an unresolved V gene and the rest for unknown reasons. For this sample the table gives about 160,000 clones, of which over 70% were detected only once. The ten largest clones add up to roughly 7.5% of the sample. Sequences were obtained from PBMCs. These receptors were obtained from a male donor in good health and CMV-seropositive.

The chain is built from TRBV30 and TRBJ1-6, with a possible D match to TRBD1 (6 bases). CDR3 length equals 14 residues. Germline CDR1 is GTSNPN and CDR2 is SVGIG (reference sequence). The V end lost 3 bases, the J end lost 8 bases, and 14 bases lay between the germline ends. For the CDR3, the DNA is TGTGCCTGGAGCGAGTGGGGGCGTGATTCACCCCTCCACTTT. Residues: CAWSEWGRDSPLHF. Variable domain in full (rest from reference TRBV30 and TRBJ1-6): SQTIHQWPATLVQPVGSPLSLECTVEGTSNPNLYWYRQAAGRGLQLLFYSVGIGQISSEVPQNLSASRPQDRQFILSSKKLLLSDSGFYLCAWSEWGRDSPLHFGNGTRLTVT.

The CDR3 nucleotides are TGTGCCAGCAGTTACCAGGGTAGGGTCACTGAAGCTTTCTTT. It yields the protein CASSYQGRVTEAFF. The J gene is TRBJ1-1, the V gene TRBV6-5; TRBD1 might be the D (5 bases). This CDR3 contains 14 residues. V gave up 2 bases and J gave up 4 bases, with 11 bases separating them. Per the germline V gene, CDR1 is MNHEY and CDR2 is SVGAGI.

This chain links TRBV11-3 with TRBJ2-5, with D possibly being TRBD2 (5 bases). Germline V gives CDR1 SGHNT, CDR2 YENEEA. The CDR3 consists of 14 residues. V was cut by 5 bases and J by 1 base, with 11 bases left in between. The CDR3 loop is CASSLMRVQETQYF. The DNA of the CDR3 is TGTGCCAGCAGCCTGATGAGGGTCCAAGAGACCCAGTACTTC.

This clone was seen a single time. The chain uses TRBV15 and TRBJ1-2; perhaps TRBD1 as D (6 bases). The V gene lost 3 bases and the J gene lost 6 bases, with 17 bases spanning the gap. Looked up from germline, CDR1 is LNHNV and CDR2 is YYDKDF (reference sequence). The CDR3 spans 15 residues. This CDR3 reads CATSRAGQGPDGYTF. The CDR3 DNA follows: TGTGCCACCAGCAGGGCCGGGCAGGGGCCGGATGGCTACACCTTC.

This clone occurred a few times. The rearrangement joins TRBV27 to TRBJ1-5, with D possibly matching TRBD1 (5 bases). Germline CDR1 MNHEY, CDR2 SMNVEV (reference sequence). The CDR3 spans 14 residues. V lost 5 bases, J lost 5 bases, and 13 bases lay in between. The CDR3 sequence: CASSQGGGHQPQHF. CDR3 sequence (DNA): TGTGCCAGCAGTCAGGGAGGAGGTCATCAGCCCCAGCATTTT.

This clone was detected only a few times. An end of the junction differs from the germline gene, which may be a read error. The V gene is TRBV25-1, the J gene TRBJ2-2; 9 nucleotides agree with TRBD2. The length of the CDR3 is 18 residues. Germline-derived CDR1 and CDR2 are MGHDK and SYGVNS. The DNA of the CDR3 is TGTGCCAGCAGTCGGGTCCGCGGGGGGGCACGCGAACACCGGGGAGCTGTTTTT. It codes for CASSRVRGGAREHRGAVF.

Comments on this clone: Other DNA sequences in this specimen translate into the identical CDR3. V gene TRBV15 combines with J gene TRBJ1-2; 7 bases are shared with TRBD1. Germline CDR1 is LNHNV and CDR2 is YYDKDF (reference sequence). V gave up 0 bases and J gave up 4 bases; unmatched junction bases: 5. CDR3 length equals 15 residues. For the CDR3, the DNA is TGTGCCACCAGCAGAGACCGGGACAGCTTCTATGGCTACACCTTC. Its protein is CATSRDRDSFYGYTF.

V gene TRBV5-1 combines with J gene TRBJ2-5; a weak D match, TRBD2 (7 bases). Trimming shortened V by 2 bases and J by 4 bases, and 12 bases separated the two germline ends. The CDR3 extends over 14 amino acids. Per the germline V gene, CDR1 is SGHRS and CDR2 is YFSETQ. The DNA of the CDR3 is TGCGCCAGCAGCTTCTACAGGGAGGGAGAGACCCAGTACTTC. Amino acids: CASSFYREGETQYF.

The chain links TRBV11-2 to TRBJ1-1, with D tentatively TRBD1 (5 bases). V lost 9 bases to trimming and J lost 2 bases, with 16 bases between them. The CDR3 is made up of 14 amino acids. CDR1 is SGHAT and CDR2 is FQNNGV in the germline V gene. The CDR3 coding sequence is TGTGCCAGTGCGGGACTCCAGAGAAACACTGAAGCTTTCTTT. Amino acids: CASAGLQRNTEAFF.

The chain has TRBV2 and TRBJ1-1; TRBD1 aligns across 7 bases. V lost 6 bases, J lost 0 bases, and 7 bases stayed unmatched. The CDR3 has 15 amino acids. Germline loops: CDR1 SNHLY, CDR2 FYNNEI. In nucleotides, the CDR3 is TGTGCCAGCAGAGAACCGACAGGGATGAACACTGAAGCTTTCTTT. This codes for CASREPTGMNTEAFF. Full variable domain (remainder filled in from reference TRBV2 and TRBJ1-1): EPEVTQTPSHQVTQMGQEVILRCVPISNHLYFYWYRQILGQKVEFLVSFYNNEISEKSEIFDDQFSVERPDGSNFTLKIRSTKLEDSAMYFCASREPTGMNTEAFFGQGTRLTVV.